Listed below are T cell receptor beta chains from one sample, sequenced in a study of spatial heterogeneity in lung cancer. TCRdb reprocessed the 5' RACE reads with MiXCR, giving one entry per CDR3 protein. The sample records under 150,000 distinct CDR3 sequences, 10% to 14% being singletons. The sample consisted of PBMCs, taken at follow-up. These receptors came from a female donor with early-stage non-small cell lung cancer. Each CDR3 is given with its conserved first and last residue. Fields, in order: V gene, clone size, D gene, CDR3 length, J gene, CDR3 protein, CDR3 DNA. D genes are given only for firm matches. Size values are once, few and many counts, or a class for expanded clones, and some rows have none.

>TRBV5-1|-|-|15|TRBJ2-1
CASSFQEVSYNEQFF
TGCGCCAGCAGCTTTCAGGAGGTCTCCTACAATGAGCAGTTCTTC
>TRBV18|many|TRBD1|13|TRBJ2-1
CASSRGQGDEQFF
TGTGCCAGCTCACGCGGACAGGGGGATGAGCAGTTCTTC
>TRBV20-1|few|TRBD2|14|TRBJ2-5
CSARGLAGKETQYF
TGCAGTGCTAGAGGGCTAGCGGGAAAGGAGACCCAGTACTTC
>TRBV4-1|-|TRBD2|19|TRBJ2-7
CASSQAPGLAGGLAYEQYF
TGCGCCAGCAGCCAAGCCCCGGGACTAGCGGGAGGGCTCGCCTACGAGCAGTACTTC
>TRBV20-1|few|-|12|TRBJ1-2
CSAHDSNYGYTF
TGCAGTGCACACGACAGCAACTATGGCTACACCTTC
>TRBV5-1|few|TRBD2|12|TRBJ2-1
CASSPGKREEFF
TGCGCCAGCTCCCCAGGAAAGCGGGAGGAGTTCTTC
>TRBV6-2/TRBV6-3|few|-|16|TRBJ1-1
CASSYKTGKVNTEAFF
TGTGCCAGCAGTTACAAAACAGGGAAGGTGAACACTGAAGCTTTCTTT
>TRBV3-1|few|TRBD1|15|TRBJ1-5
CASSQDRGINQPQHF
TGTGCCAGCAGCCAGGACAGGGGGATAAATCAGCCCCAGCATTTT
>TRBV7-9|once|TRBD2|17|TRBJ2-1
CASSPPTSGSSYSEQFF
TGTGCCAGCAGCCCCCCGACTAGCGGGAGCTCCTACAGTGAGCAGTTCTTC
>TRBV19|-|TRBD2|15|TRBJ2-3
CASSDSGGSTDTQYF
TGTGCCAGTAGTGATAGCGGGGGTAGCACAGATACGCAGTATTTT